The 2 T cell receptor beta chains presented below share a single source sample, sequenced in a study of identical twins. One entry per CDR3 protein, called by TCRdb with MiXCR from the 5' RACE reads. The sample lists about 500,000 distinct CDR3 sequences, more than 13% occurring once. The same specimen was also included in a second study, on yellow fever vaccine responses in identical twins.

The sequenced sample consisted of CD4+ T cells sorted from blood. The receptors here all came from a woman aged 18 to 35 in good health.

The V call is TRBV3-1, the J call TRBJ2-1; D might be TRBD1 (5 bases). CDR1 is LGHDT, CDR2 YNNKEL, per germline (reference sequence). V lost 2 bases to trimming and J lost 1 base, with 9 bases between them. The CDR3 is 15 amino acids. The CDR3 nucleotides read TGTGCCAGCAGCCAAAGCAGGGTGTCCTACAATGAGCAGTTCTTC. It yields the protein CASSQSRVSYNEQFF.

V usage is TRBV11-2 and J usage is TRBJ2-7; D is unclear. Looked up from germline, CDR1 is SGHAT and CDR2 is FQNNGV. V lost 3 bases, J lost 2 bases, and 8 bases lay in between. The CDR3 is 13 amino acids. This CDR3 reads CASSLPDTYEQYF. CDR3 bases: TGTGCCAGCAGCTTGCCAGACACCTACGAGCAGTACTTC.